This T cell receptor beta chain is from a study of T cells after somatic rescue of genetic block. This clone has a single count. This CDR3 contains 11 residues. The V end was cut by 7 bases, the J end by 12 bases, with 13 bases between. The V gene's germline CDR1 is MDHEN and CDR2 SYDVKM. Sequencing used immunoSEQ multiplex PCR; TCRdb keeps in-frame clones, though not all of them. This table has approximately 78,000 clones, approximately 91% appearing once. The rearrangement links TRBV28 to TRBJ2-1; TRBD1 is a possible D gene (6 bases). Sequencing input: peripheral blood mononuclear cells (PBMCs). The sequence came from a man between 25 and 39 years old. In nucleotides, the CDR3 is TGTGCCAGCACCTTGGGGACACTGCAGTTCTTC. Translation: CASTLGTLQFF. The full variable domain, in which reference TRBV28 and TRBJ2-1 provide the parts outside the CDR3, is DVKVTQSSRYLVKRTGEKVFLECVQDMDHENMFWYRQDPGLGLRLIYFSYDVKMKEKGDIPEGYSVSREKKERFSLILESASTNQTSMYLCASTLGTLQFFGPGTRLTVL.